The T cell receptor beta chain described here comes from a study of Ad26.COV2.S vaccination and SARS-CoV-2 variants. Study-level background: Once or twice, 56 days apart, Ad26.COV2.S was delivered intramuscularly.

Here immunoSEQ multiplex PCR was the method, and the copy in TCRdb shows in-frame clones only, minus some. The data contain about 250,000 clones, around 87% of them singletons. As to treatment: around 19 received Ad26.COV2.S at low or high dose, single or two shots; roughly five received placebo; per-sample allocation not given. Samples came from day 63 after the first vaccine or placebo injection. Donation came from an adult in Boston who was aged 18-55 years. The CDR3 loop spans 15 amino acids. Trimming shortened V by 6 bases and J by 0 bases, and 12 bases separated the two germline ends. Germline V CDR1 and CDR2: SNHLY, FYNNEI.

The receptor comes from a person aged 18 to 65 who received the Ad26.COV2.S COVID-19 vaccine or a placebo. The chain uses TRBV2 and TRBJ1-5; D is uncertain. The material was peripheral blood, obtained in a trial of Ad26.COV2.S vaccine versus placebo. The CDR3 DNA is TGTGCCAGCAGCAAGGAGGGATATAGCAATCAGCCCCAGCATTTT. Translated: CASSKEGYSNQPQHF. The variable domain in full, completed from reference TRBV2 and TRBJ1-5, reads EPEVTQTPSHQVTQMGQEVILRCVPISNHLYFYWYRQILGQKVEFLVSFYNNEISEKSEIFDDQFSVERPDGSNFTLKIRSTKLEDSAMYFCASSKEGYSNQPQHFGDGTRLSIL.